These 13 T cell receptor beta chains came from one sample sequenced in a study of cytomegalovirus exposure and HLA in healthy donors. In the PCR, 60 Vbeta and 13 Jbeta primers were used. Sequencing used immunoSEQ multiplex PCR; TCRdb keeps in-frame clones, though not all of them. The data contain about 130,000 clones, roughly 70% of them singletons. The specimen was PBMCs. All receptors come from a man between 35 and 55 years old in good health and CMV-seropositive.

The chain uses TRBV4-1 and TRBJ2-7; D call uncertain. V lost 0 bases and J 4 bases, leaving 13 bases between the germline ends. CDR3 length equals 15 residues. The germline V gene has CDR1 MGHRA and CDR2 YSYEKL. The CDR3 DNA reads TGCGCCAGCAGCCAAGAGTTAGCAGATCCGTACGAGCAGTACTTC. This codes for CASSQELADPYEQYF.

The chain couples TRBV5-1 to TRBJ2-5; 14 bases fit TRBD2. V lost 4 bases and J lost 5; bases outside the gene matches: 4. Germline CDR1 SGHRS, CDR2 YFSETQ. The CDR3 is 15 residues long. The CDR3: CASSGGLAGAETQYF. DNA of the CDR3: TGCGCCAGCAGCGGGGGACTAGCGGGGGCGGAGACCCAGTACTTC.

The chain recombines TRBV14 with TRBJ2-3; the D is unclear. The V and J ends lost 4 bases and 2 bases respectively, with 4 bases between them. This CDR3 region has 12 residues. From germline, CDR1 is SGHDN and CDR2 FVKESK. The DNA for the CDR3 is TGTGCCAGCAGCCCCTTCACAGATACGCAGTATTTT. Translating it yields CASSPFTDTQYF.

In this sample, this clone turned up a few times. J is TRBJ2-1 and V is TRBV6-4; D is uncertain. V lost 2 bases to trimming and J lost 9 bases, with 11 bases between them. Germline V CDR1 and CDR2: MRHNA, SNTAGT. The CDR3 contains 13 residues. This CDR3 is CASSDRTMGEQFF. The CDR3 DNA is TGTGCCAGCAGTGACAGAACTATGGGTGAGCAGTTCTTC.

The chain links TRBV18 to TRBJ2-3; the match to TRBD1 covers 7 bases. This CDR3 region has 15 residues. Germline CDR1 reads KGHSH; CDR2 reads LQKENI. V was pared by 0 bases and J by 1 base, with 1 base of the junction left unmatched. CDR3 bases: TGTGCCAGCTCACCACCAACAGGGGGCACAGATACGCAGTATTTT. It encodes CASSPPTGGTDTQYF.

The rearrangement uses TRBV4-1 and TRBJ1-1; D remains unclear. Between the trimmed V and J ends, which lost 3 bases and 0 bases, there was a span of 11 bases. In germline, CDR1 is MGHRA, CDR2 YSYEKL. CDR3 length: 15 amino acids. CDR3 sequence reads: CASSHDGLLNTEAFF. CDR3 bases: TGCGCCAGCAGCCATGATGGACTGCTGAACACTGAAGCTTTCTTT.

This clone was counted a single time. The rearrangement joins TRBV5-8 to TRBJ2-7; 7 positions agree with TRBD2. CDR3 length equals 15 residues. In germline, CDR1 is SGHTS, CDR2 YDEGEE. J gave up 3 bases and V 2 bases, and 8 bases lay outside the gene matches. CDR3 sequence reads: CASSFPGLRLYEQYF. In nucleotides, the CDR3 is TGTGCCAGCAGCTTTCCGGGACTACGGCTCTACGAGCAGTACTTC.

The chain employs TRBV27 and TRBJ1-1, with 8 bases fitting TRBD1. Trimming took 8 bases from V and 4 from J; bases not matched to a gene: 6. This CDR3 region has 13 residues. Germline values: CDR1 MNHEY, CDR2 SMNVEV (reference sequence). The CDR3 nucleotides read TGTGCCAGCGGACCAGGACAGGGCACTGAAGCTTTCTTT. As protein: CASGPGQGTEAFF.

The chain combines TRBV13 with TRBJ1-2; D perhaps matches TRBD1 (5 bases). Germline CDR1 and CDR2: PRHDT and FYEKMQ (reference sequence). The CDR3 spans 14 residues. V lost 5 bases and J 8 bases, leaving 18 bases between the germline ends. CDR3 in DNA: TGTGCCAGCAGCCCCACAGGCGGCGAAAGCGGCTACACCTTC. Translation: CASSPTGGESGYTF. The whole variable domain, filled in from reference TRBV13 and TRBJ1-2, reads AAGVIQSPRHLIKEKRETATLKCYPIPRHDTVYWYQQGPGQDPQFLISFYEKMQSDKGSIPDRFSAQQFSDYHSELNMSSLELGDSALYFCASSPTGGESGYTFGSGTRLTVV.

The chain joins TRBV2 to TRBJ2-7; 7 positions agree with TRBD1. This CDR3 contains 13 residues. With V trimmed by 9 bases and J by 6 bases, 11 bases remained unmatched. Germline V gives CDR1 SNHLY, CDR2 FYNNEI. Here the CDR3 DNA reads TGTGCCAGTTCAGGGGGTCGGACTGGCGAGCAGTACTTC. It encodes CASSGGRTGEQYF.

V usage is TRBV5-1 and J usage is TRBJ1-5, with no clear D. CDR1 and CDR2 (germline): SGHRS, YFSETQ. This CDR3 comprises 15 residues. The V gene lost 0 bases and the J gene lost 8 bases, with 15 bases spanning the gap. DNA for the CDR3: TGCGCCAGCAGCTTGGGCCCACTTGAGCTTGAGCCCCAGCATTTT. This encodes CASSLGPLELEPQHF.

In this sample, this clone turned up a few times. The chain is built from TRBV28 and TRBJ1-5, with 7 bases that match TRBD1. The CDR3 has 15 amino acids. Germline trimming cut 4 bases from V and 0 bases from J; bases unmatched to any gene: 3. Germline CDR1 MDHEN, CDR2 SYDVKM. The CDR3 bases are TGTGCCAGCAGTTCCGGGACAGTTAGCAATCAGCCCCAGCATTTT. Its translation: CASSSGTVSNQPQHF.

The chain carries TRBV11-2 and TRBJ2-7; the D gene is possibly TRBD2 (6 bases). The CDR3 extends over 17 amino acids. The germline V and J ends were trimmed by 0 bases and 2 bases, with 17 bases remaining between them. Looked up from germline, CDR1 is SGHAT and CDR2 is FQNNGV. The CDR3 nucleotides are TGTGCCAGCAGCTTAGATGAGGGGCAAGGGAGGCCCTACGAGCAGTACTTC. It is translated as CASSLDEGQGRPYEQYF.